Each of the 14 T cell receptor beta chains below was sequenced from the same sample in a study of blood T cell repertoires in COVID-19. Assay: immunoSEQ multiplex PCR; the TCRdb copy retains only in-frame clones and omits some. The sample contains more than 65,000 clones, 79% of which appear only once. The sample taken for sequencing was peripheral blood. Receptors originate from a human donor in a cohort sampled during active COVID-19.

The V call is TRBV7-8, the J call TRBJ2-7; 7 bases map to TRBD1. Trimming at V came to 3 bases and at J to 5 bases, leaving 1 base not matched to a gene. The CDR3 has 12 amino acids. CDR1 SGHVS and CDR2 FQNEAQ come from the germline V gene. The DNA for the CDR3 is TGTGCCAGCAGCTTCGACAGGGACGAGCAGTACTTC. Translation: CASSFDRDEQYF.

The chain carries TRBV29-1 and TRBJ1-2; D not resolved. V was pared by 4 bases and J by 5 bases, with 8 bases between. The CDR3 runs 11 residues. In germline, CDR1 is SQVTM, CDR2 ANQGSEA. The CDR3 is CSVGGGYGYTF. CDR3 nucleotides: TGCAGCGTTGGGGGAGGGTATGGCTACACCTTC. Supplemented by reference TRBV29-1 and TRBJ1-2, the full variable domain reads SAVISQKPSRDICQRGTSLTIQCQVDSQVTMMFWYRQQPGQSLTLIATANQGSEATYESGFVIDKFPISRPNLTFSTLTVSNMSPEDSSIYLCSVGGGYGYTFGSGTRLTVV.

The chain joins TRBV28 to TRBJ2-2; D remains ambiguous. Trimming removed 7 bases at V and 0 bases at J, with 6 bases between. The germline V gene encodes CDR1 MDHEN and CDR2 SYDVKM. The CDR3 runs 13 residues. CDR3 loop: CASTTPNTGELFF. The CDR3 DNA follows: TGTGCCAGCACCACTCCGAACACCGGGGAGCTGTTTTTT.

V usage is TRBV2 and J usage is TRBJ1-1; no firm D call. The ends were cut back, 2 bases at V and 0 bases at J, with 7 bases in the middle. The length of the CDR3 is 14 residues. Germline CDR1 SNHLY, CDR2 FYNNEI. The CDR3 here is CASSEQYMNTEAFF. The CDR3 bases are TGTGCCAGCAGTGAACAGTATATGAACACTGAAGCTTTCTTT.

The chain links TRBV6-1 to TRBJ1-2, with D perhaps matching TRBD1 (6 bases). V was clipped by 2 bases and J by 8 bases, with 18 bases between them. Germline values: CDR1 MNHNS, CDR2 SASEGT. CDR3 length: 15 amino acids. Here the CDR3 reads CASSEFAQGMGGYTF. For the CDR3, the DNA is TGTGCCAGCAGTGAATTCGCACAGGGCATGGGCGGCTACACCTTC.

The chain carries TRBV6-5 and TRBJ1-2, with 7 bases matching TRBD1. The germline V gene has CDR1 MNHEY and CDR2 SVGAGI. V gave up 7 bases and J gave up 3 bases; unmatched junction bases: 5. This CDR3 comprises 13 residues. The CDR3 region is CASILTGDYGYTF. CDR3 nucleotide sequence: TGTGCCAGCATCCTTACAGGGGACTATGGCTACACCTTC.

This clone was seen a few times. The V call is TRBV7-2, the J call TRBJ1-5; a possible D gene is TRBD1 (5 bases). This CDR3 has 13 residues. CDR1 is SGHTA and CDR2 is FQGNSA in the germline V gene. Trimming left V 5 bases short and J 6 bases short, with 11 bases between. CDR3 in amino acids: CASSPTGPQPQHF. The CDR3 coding sequence is TGTGCCAGCAGCCCAACAGGACCTCAGCCCCAGCATTTT.

The genes are TRBV18 and TRBJ1-5; D not resolved. With 1 base removed from V and 0 bases from J, the gap between germline ends came to 10 bases. Germline V CDR1 and CDR2: KGHSH, LQKENI. This CDR3 has 16 residues. The CDR3 DNA reads TGTGCCAGCTCACCACGGGGAGTTGATAGCAATCAGCCCCAGCATTTT. It specifies CASSPRGVDSNQPQHF.

V and J are TRBV6-4 and TRBJ2-2; 7 nucleotides align to TRBD2. Trimming removed 5 bases from V and 1 base from J; junction bases left unmatched: 4. This CDR3 contains 15 residues. Germline V gene lookup returns CDR1 MRHNA and CDR2 SNTAGT. In DNA form, the CDR3 reads TGTGCCAGCAGTCCCTTAGCGGGGAACACCGGGGAGCTGTTTTTT. This codes for CASSPLAGNTGELFF.

The V call is TRBV5-1, the J call TRBJ2-1; D is unresolved. The CDR3 contains 14 residues. CDR1 and CDR2 (germline): SGHRS, YFSETQ. Trimming removed 2 bases at V and 0 bases at J, with 6 bases between. CDR3 region: CASSLGVSYNEQFF. In DNA, the CDR3 is TGCGCCAGCAGCTTAGGAGTCTCCTACAATGAGCAGTTCTTC.

The chain links TRBV11-3 to TRBJ2-1, with TRBD1 identical over 11 bases. Germline V gives CDR1 SGHNT, CDR2 YENEEA. This CDR3 has 18 residues. After removal of 4 bases from V and 3 bases from J, the junction contained 11 bases not matched to a gene. The chain's CDR3 is CASSSRNPGTGGYNEQFF. In DNA, the CDR3 is TGTGCCAGCAGCTCCAGAAACCCCGGGACAGGGGGCTACAATGAGCAGTTCTTC.

The chain employs TRBV19 and TRBJ1-1; D possibly corresponds to TRBD1 (6 bases). Deletions cut 4 bases from V and 5 bases from J, with 17 bases between. This CDR3 is built from 15 residues. Germline V gives CDR1 LNHDA, CDR2 SQIVND (reference sequence). For the CDR3, the DNA is TGTGCCAGTAGTACCCACCGGCAGGGGTATACTGAAGCTTTCTTT. Its translation is CASSTHRQGYTEAFF.

This clone came up a few times. CDR3 DNA: TGTGCCAGCAGCGTCCGGGGGGGGGCTAGCGGGAGCCATAGCACAGATACGCAGTATTTT. Its translation: CASSVRGGASGSHSTDTQYF. The chain combines TRBV7-8 with TRBJ2-3, with 10 bases matching TRBD2. Losses at the gene ends were 5 bases for V and 0 bases for J; bases not matched to a gene: 17. The CDR3 spans 20 residues. Germline-derived CDR1 and CDR2 are SGHVS and FQNEAQ.

This chain uses TRBV21-1 with TRBJ2-1; TRBD2, the table's D call, lacks a check against the DNA. TRBV21-1 is shown as a pseudogene. The CDR3 sequence is 17 residues long. The CDR3 protein is CASSKVPLACLYNEQFF. DNA of the CDR3: TGTGCCAGCAGCAAAGTTCCGCTAGCTTGTCTCTACAATGAGCAGTTCTTC.